These 14 T cell receptor beta chains came from one sample sequenced in a study of beta chain features in type 1 diabetes. The study's findings and limits: For Type 1 diabetes patients, all four CD4+ subsets carried TCRB CDR3s that were moderately but significantly shorter.

Reverse transcription of all isolated RNA meant that expressed TCRB transcripts were sequenced. Assay: immunoSEQ multiplex PCR; the TCRdb copy retains only in-frame clones and omits some. The sample records 550,000 to 850,000 clones, under 15% being singletons. These TCRs are of unknown antigen specificity. Sequencing was performed on naive CD4+ T cells from blood. These receptors were obtained from a man between 18 and 29 years old with type 1 diabetes.

The chain employs TRBV4-1 and TRBJ1-5; TRBD1 might be the D (6 bases). The V end lost 2 bases, the J end lost 12 bases, and 11 bases lay between the germline ends. Germline-derived CDR1 and CDR2 are MGHRA and YSYEKL. CDR3 length equals 12 residues. The CDR3 loop is CASSQSGGYQHF. DNA for the CDR3: TGCGCCAGCAGCCAATCTGGGGGCTACCAGCATTTT.

This chain links TRBV7-3 with TRBJ2-7; D ambiguous. In germline, CDR1 is SGHTA, CDR2 FQGTGA. V was shortened by 0 bases and J by 5 bases, with 8 bases between the two germline ends. CDR3 length: 13 amino acids. The CDR3 is CASSLTQGHEQYF. CDR3 nucleotides: TGTGCCAGCAGCTTAACACAAGGACACGAGCAGTACTTC.

Only a few counts were recorded for this clone. The gene calls are TRBV27 and TRBJ2-5; 8 bases match TRBD1. Unmatched junction bases numbered 8, after V lost 6 bases and J lost 5 bases. The CDR3 extends over 14 amino acids. Per germline, CDR1 MNHEY and CDR2 SMNVEV (reference sequence). This CDR3 reads CASSRTGRLETQYF. The CDR3 DNA follows: TGTGCCAGCAGCCGGACAGGGAGGTTGGAGACCCAGTACTTC.

This sequence joins TRBV10-3 and TRBJ2-7, with 7 bases aligning to TRBD2. V was pared by 4 bases and J by 5 bases, with 8 bases of the junction left unmatched. CDR3 size: 14 residues. Germline V CDR1 and CDR2: ENHRY, SYGVKD. The CDR3 bases are TGTGCCATCAGTGTTATGGAGCGGGGTGACGAGCAGTACTTC. It encodes CAISVMERGDEQYF.

This sequence joins TRBV4-1 and TRBJ2-7; D assignment may be TRBD1 or TRBD2 (5 bases each). Germline V lookup: CDR1 MGHRA, CDR2 YSYEKL. The CDR3 is 16 amino acids. With 0 bases removed from V and 1 base from J, the gap between germline ends came to 13 bases. The CDR3 is CASSQDRIGASYEQYF. CDR3 nucleotide sequence: TGCGCCAGCAGCCAAGATCGGATCGGGGCTTCCTACGAGCAGTACTTC.

This clone was detected a few times. The chain links TRBV5-6 to TRBJ1-2; 7 positions match TRBD1. Germline V gene data show CDR1 as SGHDT and CDR2 as YYEEEE. The CDR3 extends over 15 amino acids. With V trimmed by 3 bases and J by 8 bases, 13 bases remained unmatched. This chain's CDR3 is CASSSSDRAPGGYTF. CDR3 DNA sequence: TGTGCCAGCAGCTCCTCCGACAGGGCCCCAGGAGGCTACACCTTC.

The chain has TRBV6-1 and TRBJ1-5, with D hard to call. The V and J ends lost 6 bases and 10 bases respectively, with 10 bases between them. The CDR3 length is 11 residues. Germline V gives CDR1 MNHNS, CDR2 SASEGT. CDR3 nucleotides: TGTGCCAGCAGCGTTGGTGATCCCCAGCATTTT. The encoded protein is CASSVGDPQHF.

V and J are TRBV10-3 and TRBJ1-5, with TRBD1 matching 7 bases. V dropped 11 bases and J dropped 3; count of bases not matched to a gene: 10. This CDR3 spans 14 amino acids. Per germline, CDR1 ENHRY and CDR2 SYGVKD. The CDR3 reads CASKDGQDNQPQHF. In DNA, the CDR3 is TGTGCCTCAAAAGACGGACAGGACAATCAGCCCCAGCATTTT.

The chain carries TRBV4-1 and TRBJ2-3; tentative D call: TRBD1 (5 bases). Per germline, CDR1 MGHRA and CDR2 YSYEKL. V lost 0 bases and J lost 0, with 13 bases in between. This CDR3 is built from 17 residues. The DNA of the CDR3 is TGCGCCAGCAGCCAAGATGGTCCAGGGCTTAGCACAGATACGCAGTATTTT. Amino acids: CASSQDGPGLSTDTQYF.

The sample holds a few counts of this clone. The rearrangement uses TRBV27 and TRBJ1-5, with 8 nucleotides matching TRBD1. The CDR3 runs 14 residues. Germline values: CDR1 MNHEY, CDR2 SMNVEV (reference sequence). Trimming cost V 3 bases and J 7 bases; bases outside gene matches: 5. CDR3: CASSFGQGRQPQHF. In DNA form, the CDR3 reads TGTGCCAGCAGTTTCGGACAGGGTAGGCAGCCCCAGCATTTT.

This chain joins TRBV10-2 and TRBJ1-1; D unresolved. This CDR3 is built from 14 residues. V shed 0 bases and J shed 8 bases, with 13 bases lying between them. The V gene's germline CDR1 is WSHSY and CDR2 SAAADI. As DNA, the CDR3 is TGCGCCAGCAGTGAGTCGCGGGGTGGGTACGAAGCTTTCTTT. Amino acid sequence: CASSESRGGYEAFF.

For this clone: The same CDR3 arises from other DNA sequences in this sample as well. CDR3 amino acids: CASSDSQGTDTQYF. The CDR3 DNA sequence: TGTGCCAGCAGTGACTCGCAGGGCACAGATACGCAGTATTTT. The rearrangement joins TRBV6-4 to TRBJ2-3; no clear D gene. The CDR3 sequence is 14 residues long. Germline assignment: CDR1 MRHNA and CDR2 SNTAGT. V was cut by 0 bases and J by 1 base, with 5 bases left in between.

This clone was counted only a few times. The V gene is TRBV15, the J gene TRBJ1-1, with no clear D. The ends were cut back, 2 bases at V and 5 bases at J, with 9 bases in the middle. CDR3 length: 13 residues. Germline CDR1 LNHNV, CDR2 YYDKDF (reference sequence). The CDR3, as DNA: TGTGCCACCAGCAGATTAAGAACTACTGAAGCTTTCTTT. It specifies CATSRLRTTEAFF.

The chain couples TRBV7-2 to TRBJ1-2; 7 bases line up with TRBD1. Looked up from germline, CDR1 is SGHTA and CDR2 is FQGNSA. This CDR3 comprises 14 residues. J gave up 4 bases and V 5 bases, and 7 bases lay outside the gene matches. The CDR3 DNA reads TGTGCCAGCAGCCCAGGGACAGCTTTCTATGGCTACACCTTC. The encoded protein is CASSPGTAFYGYTF.